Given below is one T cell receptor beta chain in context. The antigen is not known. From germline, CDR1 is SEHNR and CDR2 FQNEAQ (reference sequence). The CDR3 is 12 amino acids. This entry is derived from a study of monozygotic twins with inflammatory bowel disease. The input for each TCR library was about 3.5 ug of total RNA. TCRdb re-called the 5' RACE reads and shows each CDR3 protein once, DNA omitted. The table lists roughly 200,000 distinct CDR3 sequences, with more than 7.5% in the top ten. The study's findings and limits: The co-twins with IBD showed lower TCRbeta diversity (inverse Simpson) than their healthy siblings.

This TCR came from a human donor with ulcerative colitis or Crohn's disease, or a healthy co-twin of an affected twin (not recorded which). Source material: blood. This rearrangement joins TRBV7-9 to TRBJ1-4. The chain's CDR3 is CASSFGEEKLFF.